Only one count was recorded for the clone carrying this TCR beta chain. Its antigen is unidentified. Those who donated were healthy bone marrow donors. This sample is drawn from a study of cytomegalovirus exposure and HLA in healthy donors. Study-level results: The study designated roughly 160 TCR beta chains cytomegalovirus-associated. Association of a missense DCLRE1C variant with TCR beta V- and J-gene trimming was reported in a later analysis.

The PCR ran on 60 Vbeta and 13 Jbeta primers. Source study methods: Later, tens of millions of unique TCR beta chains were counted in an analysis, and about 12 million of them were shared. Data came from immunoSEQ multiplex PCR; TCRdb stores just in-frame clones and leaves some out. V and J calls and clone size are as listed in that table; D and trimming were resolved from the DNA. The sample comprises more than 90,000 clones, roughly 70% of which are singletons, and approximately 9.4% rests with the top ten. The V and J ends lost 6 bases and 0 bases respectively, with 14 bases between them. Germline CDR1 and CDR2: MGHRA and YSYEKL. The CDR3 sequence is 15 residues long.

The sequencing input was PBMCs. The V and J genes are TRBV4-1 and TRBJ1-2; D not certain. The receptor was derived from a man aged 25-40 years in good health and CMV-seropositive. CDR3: CASRSGTGANYGYTF. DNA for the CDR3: TGCGCCAGCAGGTCGGGAACCGGAGCTAACTATGGCTACACCTTC.